These T cell receptor beta chains were read from a single sample in a study of blood T cell repertoires in COVID-19. Some clones are missing from TCRdb's copy, which holds only in-frame ones; the method was immunoSEQ multiplex PCR. The table has roughly 480,000 clones, roughly nine tenths seen once. The source material was peripheral blood. The receptor set was obtained from a man younger than 35 with COVID-19, enrolled during active disease. Each CDR3 is given with its conserved first and last residue. Each record gives: J gene, V gene, D gene, clone size, CDR3 protein, CDR3 DNA. D genes are given only for firm matches. Only some rows state a clone size, as once, few, many or a class for expanded clones.

>TRBJ2-1|TRBV4-1|TRBD2|-
CASSLTGTSGGEEQFF
TGCGCCAGCAGCCTCACCGGGACTAGCGGGGGAGAAGAGCAGTTCTTC
>TRBJ2-1|TRBV3-1/TRBV3-2|TRBD2|once
CASRVSGSPNEQFF
TGTGCCAGCAGAGTTAGCGGGAGCCCGAATGAGCAGTTCTTC
>TRBJ1-2|TRBV5-8|TRBD1|once
CASSRPTGFDGYTF
TGTGCCAGCAGCCGTCCGACAGGGTTTGATGGCTACACCTTC
>TRBJ1-2|TRBV19|TRBD1|few
CASNPGTGASYGYTF
TGTGCCAGTAACCCCGGGACAGGGGCTTCCTATGGCTACACCTTC
>TRBJ2-1|TRBV6-5|TRBD2|-
CASSYSLAGGFREQFF
TGTGCCAGCAGTTATTCGCTAGCGGGAGGGTTCCGTGAGCAGTTCTTC
>TRBJ2-1|TRBV4-1|TRBD2|-
CASSQDTERELEGEQFF
TGCGCCAGCAGCCAAGATACTGAGCGGGAGTTGGAAGGGGAGCAGTTCTTC
>TRBJ1-2|TRBV10-3|-|once
CAISEPGHREGYTF
TGTGCCATCAGTGAGCCCGGGCACCGGGAGGGCTACACCTTC
>TRBJ2-2|TRBV24-1|TRBD1|-
CATSDNDRANTGELFF
TGTGCCACCAGTGATAACGACAGGGCTAACACCGGGGAGCTGTTTTTT
>TRBJ2-1|TRBV4-1|TRBD2|-
CASSQDATSGPYTYNEQFF
TGCGCCAGCAGCCAAGATGCGACTAGCGGGCCTTACACCTACAATGAGCAGTTCTTC
>TRBJ2-7|TRBV5-5|TRBD2|-
CASELGNRGRPSF
TGTGCCAGCGAGCTTGGGAATCGCGGGAGACCGTCTTTC
>TRBJ2-1|TRBV7-9|TRBD2|-
CASSTPAGGSHNEQFF
TGTGCCAGCAGCACCCCAGCGGGCGGGAGTCACAATGAGCAGTTCTTC
>TRBJ2-7|TRBV5-1|TRBD1|-
CASSPWTGGSYEQYF
TGCGCCAGCAGCCCCTGGACAGGGGGGTCCTACGAGCAGTACTTC
>TRBJ2-7|TRBV7-2|TRBD2|-
CASSLVAGAYEQYF
TGTGCCAGCAGCTTAGTGGCGGGAGCCTACGAGCAGTACTTC
>TRBJ2-1|TRBV5-1|TRBD2|-
CASSLGAGGNEQFF
TGCGCCAGCAGCTTGGGCGCGGGAGGGAATGAGCAGTTCTTC
>TRBJ2-5|TRBV19|-|-
CASSIRETQYF
TGTGCCAGTAGTATTCGAGAGACCCAGTACTTC
>TRBJ1-3|TRBV28|-|few
CASSSLNTIYF
TGTGCCAGCAGCTCCTTAAACACCATATATTTT
>TRBJ2-3|TRBV10-1|-|-
CASSEGRGSWTDTQYF
TGCGCCAGCAGTGAAGGTAGGGGGTCGTGGACAGATACGCAGTATTTT
>TRBJ2-3|TRBV19|-|once
CATCFGGNADTQYF
TGTGCCACCTGCTTCGGCGGGAACGCAGATACGCAGTATTTT
>TRBJ1-5|TRBV5-5|-|few
CASSFRGNQPQHF
TGTGCCAGCAGCTTCAGGGGCAATCAGCCCCAGCATTTT
>TRBJ2-1|TRBV14|TRBD1|-
CASRGTDHNEQFF
TGTGCCAGCAGGGGGACAGACCACAATGAGCAGTTCTTC
>TRBJ2-5|TRBV29-1|-|-
CSAAAPPKETQYF
TGCAGCGCCGCCGCCCCTCCTAAAGAGACCCAGTACTTC
>TRBJ1-2|TRBV29-1|-|-
CSVVFAGHNYGYTF
TGCAGCGTTGTATTTGCAGGCCATAACTATGGCTACACCTTC
>TRBJ1-5|TRBV2|-|-
CASSEGQSNQPQHF
TGTGCCAGCAGTGAAGGGCAAAGCAATCAGCCCCAGCATTTT
>TRBJ2-5|TRBV13|-|-
CASSLGLQGRGAGETQYF
TGTGCCAGCAGCTTAGGCCTTCAGGGGCGAGGAGCAGGAGAGACCCAGTACTTC
>TRBJ2-3|TRBV11-2|-|-
CASTLRRTTDTQYF
TGTGCCAGCACCCTCCGTAGAACCACAGATACGCAGTATTTT
>TRBJ1-1|TRBV5-6|-|-
CASSLTDTEAFF
TGTGCCAGCAGCTTAACAGACACTGAAGCTTTCTTT
>TRBJ2-5|TRBV5-5|TRBD2|-
CASSLGGGEETQYF
TGTGCCAGCAGCTTGGGCGGGGGGGAAGAGACCCAGTACTTC
>TRBJ2-2|TRBV10-1|TRBD2|-
CASSGTSGNTGELFF
TGCGCCAGCAGTGGGACTAGCGGGAACACCGGGGAGCTGTTTTTT
>TRBJ2-5|TRBV5-1|TRBD1|-
CASSWGQRNKETQYF
TGCGCCAGCAGCTGGGGACAGAGGAATAAAGAGACCCAGTACTTC
>TRBJ2-3|TRBV24-1|-|-
CATSDFRGGTDTQYF
TGTGCCACCAGTGATTTCCGCGGGGGCACAGATACGCAGTATTTT